Included here is one T cell receptor beta chain sequence, with context. The data originate from a study of identical twins. MiXCR was run by TCRdb on the 5' RACE reads, yielding one entry per CDR3 protein. This table has some 730,000 distinct CDR3 sequences, 15% to 20% appearing once. Trimming shortened V by 2 bases and J by 5 bases, and 8 bases separated the two germline ends. CDR1 is SGHRS and CDR2 is YFSETQ in the germline V gene. The CDR3 totals 13 residues. This sample was also put to use in a study of T cells expressing NK-cell markers.

Sequencing was carried out using PBMCs. This clonotype was sampled from a woman younger than 30 in good health. The rearrangement links TRBV5-1 to TRBJ2-1, with no clear D. The chain's CDR3 is CASSFQENNEQFF. DNA for the CDR3: TGCGCCAGCAGCTTTCAGGAGAACAATGAGCAGTTCTTC.